The 13 T cell receptor beta chains below all came from one sample that was sequenced in a study of tissue T cells after allogeneic stem cell transplantation. Described time point: mouse harvest day 14 after allogeneic transplant. Tail vein injection delivered 10^7 T-cell-depleted bone marrow cells and 10^6 splenic CD5+ T cells. The method was immunoSEQ multiplex PCR; TCRdb's version includes in-frame clones alone and lacks a portion of them. In the table there are about 1,800 clones, about 52% of which are singletons. The sample comprised blood. Receptors were obtained from a female BALB/c mouse given C57BL/6 T cells with graft-versus-host disease after an allogeneic hematopoietic cell transplant.

A word on this clone: The genes and germline here are from mouse. The read comes to an end 1 residue before the CDR3 does, leaving the germline J gene to fill in the end. J is TRBJ1-3 and V is TRBV13-2; D not certain. The CDR3 consists of 14 residues. Germline V gene lookup returns CDR1 NNHNN and CDR2 SYGAGS (reference sequence). V shed 0 bases and J shed 0 bases, with 4 bases lying between them. The part of the CDR3 DNA that was read is TGTGCCAGCGGTGATGTTAATTCTGGAAATACGCTCTAT. It encodes CASGDVNSGNTLY. The whole CDR3 protein is CASGDVNSGNTLYF.

As regards this clone: Mouse names are used for the genes. The sequence runs out 1 residue before the end of the CDR3; the remainder is reconstructed from the germline J gene. The chain joins TRBV26 to TRBJ2-1; D uncertain. The germline CDR1 and CDR2 sequences are KGHPV and FQNQEV (reference sequence). V dropped 6 bases and J dropped 0 bases, with 9 bases sitting between them. This CDR3 is 14 amino acids long. This CDR3 reads CASSVQYNYAEQFF. The part of the CDR3 DNA that was read is TGTGCCAGCAGCGTTCAATATAACTATGCTGAGCAGTTC.

With respect to this clone: Gene names follow the mouse nomenclature. With the read ending 1 residue before the CDR3 end, the germline J gene is used to fill in that end. The chain employs TRBV14 and TRBJ1-1; no reliable D call. V was cut by 2 bases and J by 1 base, with 6 bases left in between. Germline V gene sequence: CDR1 SGHDT, CDR2 FRDEAV. This CDR3 has 13 residues. CDR3 DNA (partial): TGTGCCAGCAGTTTACAGAGAAACACAGAAGTCTTC. As protein: CASSLQRNTEVF. Given in full, the CDR3 is CASSLQRNTEVFF.

This clone turned up a few times. Mouse gene names apply. Read coverage stops 1 residue before the CDR3 terminus; the germline J gene supplies the remainder. The chain couples TRBV16 to TRBJ2-7; the match to TRBD2 covers 12 bases. Germline lookup yields CDR1 SGHSA and CDR2 FRNQAP. This CDR3 comprises 14 residues. Trimming took 8 bases from V and 7 from J; bases not matched to a gene: 9. The CDR3 here is CASRRLGGLGEQYF. The sequenced part of the CDR3 DNA is TGTGCAAGCCGTAGACTGGGGGGGCTGGGGGAACAGTAC. Combining the CDR3 with reference TRBV16 and TRBJ2-7 gives the whole variable domain NAGVIQTPRHKVTGKGQEATLWCEPISGHSAVFWYRQTIVQGLEFLTYFRNQAPIDDSGMPKERFSAQMPNQSHSTLKIQSTQPQDSAVYLCASRRLGGLGEQYFGPGTRLTVL.

This clone was detected only once. Gene and germline names: mouse. With the read ending 1 residue before the CDR3 end, the germline J gene is used to fill in that end. Additional DNA sequences in this sample encode the identical CDR3. The V and J genes are TRBV26 and TRBJ2-4, with TRBD2 matching 8 bases. Trimming removed 3 bases from V and 1 base from J; junction bases left unmatched: 6. Germline-derived CDR1 and CDR2 are KGHPV and FQNQEV (reference sequence). The CDR3 contains 16 residues. CDR3 sequence: CASSLRGGGGQNTLYF. CDR3 DNA, as far as it was read: TGTGCCAGCAGTCTAAGGGGGGGCGGGGGTCAAAACACCTTGTAC.

This clone was seen only a few times. Germline and genes: mouse. The read comes to an end 1 residue before the CDR3 does, leaving the germline J gene to fill in the end. This rearrangement joins TRBV2 to TRBJ2-7; TRBD2 aligns across 9 bases. Germline lookup yields CDR1 LGHNA and CDR2 YSYQKL. The length of the CDR3 is 14 residues. Trimming at V came to 0 bases and at J to 6 bases, leaving 3 bases not matched to a gene. The CDR3 bases that were read are TGTGCCAGCAGCCAAGATTGGGGGGGCGCTGAACAGTAC. Translating it yields CASSQDWGGAEQY. The whole CDR3 sequence is CASSQDWGGAEQYF.

On this clone: Mouse gene names and germline throughout. The CDR3 extends 1 residue past the end of the read, so its final part is completed from the germline J gene. The chain joins TRBV23 to TRBJ1-4. CDR1 and CDR2 from the germline V gene are KGHTA and FQNQQP. The CDR3 has 16 amino acids. The CDR3 DNA, read in part, is TGCTCCAGCAGTCAATCGCGGGGATTCCCCAACGAAAGATTATTT. Residues: CSSSQSRGFPNERLF. The CDR3, in full, reads CSSSQSRGFPNERLFF. Full variable domain (outside the CDR3, taken from reference TRBV23 and TRBJ1-4): DAAVTQKPRYLIKMKGQEAEMKCIPEKGHTAVFWYQQKQSKELKFLIYFQNQQPLDQIDMVKERFSAVCPSSSLCSLGIRTCEAEDSALYLCSSSQSRGFPNERLFFGHGTKLSVL.

Points on this clone: These gene names are mouse names. The read is 1 residue too short to cover the CDR3 end, so that end is filled in from the germline J gene. This chain uses TRBV16 with TRBJ1-3, with D possibly TRBD1 on 5 matching bases. V was trimmed by 0 bases and J by 3 bases, leaving 15 bases between them. Germline loops: CDR1 SGHSA, CDR2 FRNQAP. This CDR3 is 17 amino acids long. CDR3 DNA (partial): TGTGCAAGCAGCTTAGATGGGGGTCCTTGGGGTGGAAATACGCTCTAT. Protein product: CASSLDGGPWGGNTLY. The CDR3 in full is CASSLDGGPWGGNTLYF. Combining the CDR3 with reference TRBV16 and TRBJ1-3 gives the whole variable domain NAGVIQTPRHKVTGKGQEATLWCEPISGHSAVFWYRQTIVQGLEFLTYFRNQAPIDDSGMPKERFSAQMPNQSHSTLKIQSTQPQDSAVYLCASSLDGGPWGGNTLYFGEGSRLIVV.

This clone was seen more than once but under ten times. Gene names refer to mouse genes. The read falls 1 residue short of the CDR3 end, and the missing part is taken from the germline J gene. This rearrangement joins TRBV15 to TRBJ2-1; TRBD2 matches 7 bases. With 6 bases clipped from V and 3 bases from J, the junction kept 2 bases outside the gene matches. The CDR3 has 13 residues. CDR1 and CDR2 from the germline V gene are SGHND and FRSKSL. The DNA read from the CDR3 is TGTGCCAGCAGCTTGGGGGGCTATGCTGAGCAGTTC. It translates to CASSLGGYAEQF. In full, the CDR3 reads CASSLGGYAEQFF.

Remarks on this clone: Gene names and germline refer to mouse. The read is 1 residue too short to cover the CDR3 end, so that end is filled in from the germline J gene. The chain carries TRBV3 and TRBJ1-3; possibly TRBD1 for D (6 bases). V was trimmed by 2 bases and J by 0 bases, leaving 8 bases between them. This CDR3 region has 15 residues. Germline V lookup: CDR1 SNHLY, CDR2 FYNGKV (reference sequence). The DNA read from the CDR3 is TGTGCCAGCAGCTTAACAGGGAATTCTGGAAATACGCTCTAT. It encodes CASSLTGNSGNTLY. The full CDR3 protein is CASSLTGNSGNTLYF.

On this clone itself: Each gene name is a mouse one. The CDR3 is cut off 1 residue early in the read; its end comes from the germline J gene. This sequence joins TRBV15 and TRBJ2-7; the match to TRBD1 covers 8 bases. CDR1 is SGHND and CDR2 is FRSKSL in the germline V gene. J was trimmed by 3 bases and V by 3 bases; bases with no gene match: 1. The CDR3 runs 13 residues. The part of the CDR3 DNA that was read is TGTGCCAGCAGTTTGACAGGGGTCTATGAACAGTAC. Translated: CASSLTGVYEQY. The CDR3 in full is CASSLTGVYEQYF. The full variable domain, with the rest looked up from reference TRBV15 and TRBJ2-7, is DAGVTQTPRHEVAEKGQTIILKCEPVSGHNDLFWYRQTKIQGLELLSYFRSKSLMEDGGAFKDRFKAEMLNSSFSTLKIQPTEPKDSAVYLCASSLTGVYEQYFGPGTRLTVL.

Comment on this clone: All gene names here are mouse names. The observed sequence ends 1 residue before the CDR3 terminus, with the missing tail filled in from the germline J gene. The J gene is TRBJ2-3, the V gene TRBV4, with 11 bases fitting TRBD2. This CDR3 has 17 amino acids. The V gene's germline CDR1 is LGHDT and CDR2 YNNKQL (reference sequence). J was trimmed by 0 bases and V by 5 bases; bases with no gene match: 7. CDR3 protein: CASSAGLGGFSAETLYF. The sequenced part of the CDR3 DNA is TGTGCCAGCAGCGCCGGACTGGGGGGATTTAGTGCAGAAACGCTGTAT.

With regard to this clone: Genes and germline are mouse. From the germline J gene comes the end of the CDR3, since the read stops 1 residue before it. The chain employs TRBV1 and TRBJ1-1; D is unresolved. V was shortened by 1 base and J by 8 bases, with 5 bases between the two germline ends. This CDR3 contains 11 residues. Germline values: CDR1 NSQYPW, CDR2 LRSPGD (reference sequence). CDR3 sequence: CTCSAGWEVFF. Partial CDR3 DNA: TGCACCTGCAGTGCAGGGTGGGAAGTCTTC.